There are a few counts of the clone carrying this T cell receptor beta chain. Separate cDNA molecules each had unique molecular identifiers attached to them. Via MiXCR, TCRdb re-called the 5' RACE reads, giving one row per CDR3 protein. The table includes 26,000 or so distinct CDR3 sequences, about 5.5% detected once. This sample was included in a study of early T cells in non-severe SARS-CoV-2 infection. The trim removed 2 bases at V and 5 bases at J, leaving 15 bases unmatched. This CDR3 has 17 amino acids. Germline CDR1 SGHVS, CDR2 FQNEAQ. This clonotype originated in an adult who was a healthcare worker with PCR-confirmed SARS-CoV-2 infection or an uninfected control (not recorded which). The chain is built from TRBV7-8 and TRBJ2-7; 7 bases are a match to TRBD1. Sequencing used whole blood. The CDR3 is CASSLSPLQGRSNEQYF. The CDR3 DNA follows: TGTGCCAGCAGCTTATCTCCGTTACAGGGGCGGTCGAACGAGCAGTACTTC. The variable domain in full, completed from reference TRBV7-8 and TRBJ2-7, reads GAGVSQSPRYKVAKRGQDVALRCDPISGHVSLFWYQQALGQGPEFLTYFQNEAQLDKSGLPSDRFFAERPEGSVSTLKIQRTQQEDSAVYLCASSLSPLQGRSNEQYFGPGTRLTVT.